Listed below are T cell receptor beta chains from one sample, sequenced in a study of OX40 agonist ivuxolimab in advanced cancers. The assay was immunoSEQ multiplex PCR, and TCRdb's table has in-frame clones only and misses some. The sample has 75,000 to 80,000 clones, around four fifths seen once. This specimen consisted of CD4+ or CD8+ T cells sorted from blood, obtained in a trial of the OX40 agonist ivuxolimab. The receptor source for this set is an adult with an advanced solid tumor such as melanoma, head and neck, liver or kidney cancer. Each CDR3 is given with its conserved first and last residue. Fields, in order: V gene, clone size, J gene, D gene, CDR3 DNA, CDR3 protein. The D gene is left open where the match is weak. Expanded clones get a size class; other rows say once, few or many, or leave the size out.

v_call: TRBV9; clone_size: -; j_call: TRBJ2-1; d_call: TRBD2; cdr3_nt: TGTGCCAGCAGTACTAGCGGGGATGACAATGAGCAGTTCTTC; cdr3_aa: CASSTSGDDNEQFF
v_call: TRBV7-6; clone_size: -; j_call: TRBJ2-7; d_call: TRBD2; cdr3_nt: TGTGCCAGCAGCTTAGGGTCAACGCGGGGGGGCTACGAGCAGTACTTC; cdr3_aa: CASSLGSTRGGYEQYF
v_call: TRBV2; clone_size: -; j_call: TRBJ2-2; d_call: -; cdr3_nt: TGTGCCAGCAGTGTGGAGGACAGGAACACCGGGGAGCTGTTTTTT; cdr3_aa: CASSVEDRNTGELFF
v_call: TRBV6-1; clone_size: -; j_call: TRBJ1-6; d_call: -; cdr3_nt: TGTGCCAGCACCACGACTGTAAATAATTCACCCCTCCACTTT; cdr3_aa: CASTTTVNNSPLHF
v_call: TRBV9; clone_size: -; j_call: TRBJ2-7; d_call: -; cdr3_nt: TGTGCCAGCGCCCGTGGGGGGGGGCCATACGAGCAGTACTTC; cdr3_aa: CASARGGGPYEQYF
v_call: TRBV19; clone_size: -; j_call: TRBJ2-3; d_call: TRBD2; cdr3_nt: TGTGCCAGTAGTGTCCCGGGACTAGCGGGAGGTTGGGCGGACACAGATACGCAGTATTTT; cdr3_aa: CASSVPGLAGGWADTDTQYF
v_call: TRBV10-1; clone_size: -; j_call: TRBJ2-3; d_call: TRBD1; cdr3_nt: TGCGCCAGCAGTTGGACAGGGAGCACAGATACGCAGTATTTT; cdr3_aa: CASSWTGSTDTQYF
v_call: TRBV6-1; clone_size: -; j_call: TRBJ1-1; d_call: -; cdr3_nt: TGTGCCAGCAGTGCCTCCGTGAACACTGAAGCTTTCTTT; cdr3_aa: CASSASVNTEAFF
v_call: TRBV5-1; clone_size: -; j_call: TRBJ2-2; d_call: -; cdr3_nt: TGCGCCAGTGGCAAAGGGGGAGGCGGCACCGGGGAGCTGTTTTTT; cdr3_aa: CASGKGGGGTGELFF
v_call: TRBV18; clone_size: few; j_call: TRBJ1-1; d_call: -; cdr3_nt: TGTGCCAGCTCACCCCCGAGGCAGCCAAACACTGAAGCTTTCTTT; cdr3_aa: CASSPPRQPNTEAFF
v_call: TRBV19; clone_size: -; j_call: TRBJ1-3; d_call: -; cdr3_nt: TGTGCCAGTAAGGACCGCCACTCTGGAAACACCATATATTTT; cdr3_aa: CASKDRHSGNTIYF
v_call: TRBV6-1; clone_size: -; j_call: TRBJ2-1; d_call: -; cdr3_nt: TGTGCCAGCAGGCGTAGCAATGAGCAGTTCTTC; cdr3_aa: CASRRSNEQFF
v_call: TRBV4-2; clone_size: -; j_call: TRBJ2-3; d_call: -; cdr3_nt: TGTGCCAGCGCTTCGGGCAGGGGCGGTGATACGCAGTATTTT; cdr3_aa: CASASGRGGDTQYF
v_call: TRBV7-9; clone_size: -; j_call: TRBJ1-4; d_call: -; cdr3_nt: TGTGCCAGCAGCCGGCCCGGGGTGGAAAAACTGTTTTTT; cdr3_aa: CASSRPGVEKLFF
v_call: TRBV7-3; clone_size: -; j_call: TRBJ2-2; d_call: -; cdr3_nt: TGTGCCAGCAGCTCGCAGGAGACCGGGGAGCTGTTTTTT; cdr3_aa: CASSSQETGELFF
v_call: TRBV5-1; clone_size: -; j_call: TRBJ1-2; d_call: -; cdr3_nt: TGCGCCAGCAGCGGGGGTGCTAGTGGTGGCTACACCTTC; cdr3_aa: CASSGGASGGYTF
v_call: TRBV30; clone_size: -; j_call: TRBJ1-4; d_call: TRBD1; cdr3_nt: TGTGCCTGGAGTGTAGGGACAGGGATTGAAAAACTGTTTTTT; cdr3_aa: CAWSVGTGIEKLFF
v_call: TRBV7-2; clone_size: -; j_call: TRBJ2-3; d_call: -; cdr3_nt: TGTGCCAGCAGCTTAGGCTCGCGTACGGCAGATACGCAGTATTTT; cdr3_aa: CASSLGSRTADTQYF